The following is a TCR beta chain sequence with its context. Other DNA variants within this sample encode the same CDR3. How the authors handled the data: Counts of nucleated cells, estimated from reference gene primer amplification, were obtained. The repertoire was sequenced with immunoSEQ multiplex PCR; TCRdb's copy has only in-frame clones and lacks some. The D gene and trimming were derived from the DNA, and the V and J assignments and clone size from that table. Counted here are about 110,000 clones, 82% occurring once; the ten biggest clones make up 7.9%. This CDR3 contains 15 residues. The J segment lost 5 bases and the V segment lost 0 bases, leaving 6 bases of the junction unmatched. Germline CDR1 and CDR2: SGHRS and YFSETQ. This record belongs to a study of blood T cell repertoires in COVID-19. In the study overall: PBMCs, B-cell-depleted T cells, or T cells were the source of the cDNA or gDNA that made up the material.

The sample consisted of peripheral blood. The gene calls are TRBV5-1 and TRBJ2-5; 8 bases fit TRBD1. This clonotype was sampled from a man in his 70s with acute or convalescent COVID-19. Written as DNA, the CDR3 is TGCGCCAGCAGCTTGGCTCCAGGGGGCCAGGAGACCCAGTACTTC. Translated: CASSLAPGGQETQYF.